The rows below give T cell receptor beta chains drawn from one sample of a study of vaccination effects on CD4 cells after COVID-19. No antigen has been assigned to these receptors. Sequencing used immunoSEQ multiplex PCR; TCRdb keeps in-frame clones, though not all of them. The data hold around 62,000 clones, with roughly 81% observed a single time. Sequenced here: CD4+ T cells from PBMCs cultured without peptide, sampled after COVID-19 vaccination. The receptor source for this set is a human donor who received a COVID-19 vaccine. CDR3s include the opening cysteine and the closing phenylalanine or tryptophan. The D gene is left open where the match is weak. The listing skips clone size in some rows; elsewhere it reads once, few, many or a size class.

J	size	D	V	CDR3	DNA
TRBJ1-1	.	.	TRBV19	CASKEGMNTEAFF	TGTGCCAGTAAGGAGGGGATGAACACTGAAGCTTTCTTT
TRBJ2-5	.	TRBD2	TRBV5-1	CASNLQGLAGWETQYF	TGCGCCAGCAACCTCCAAGGACTAGCGGGGTGGGAGACCCAGTACTTC
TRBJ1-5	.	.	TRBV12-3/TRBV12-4	CASSLTLGPQHF	TGTGCCAGCAGTTTGACCCTAGGGCCCCAGCATTTT
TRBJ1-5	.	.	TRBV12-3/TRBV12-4	CASSSSGIQPQHF	TGTGCCAGCAGTTCATCAGGGATCCAGCCCCAGCATTTT
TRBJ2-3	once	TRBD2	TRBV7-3	CASSLTPGLAGGPHSAQYF	TGTGCCAGCAGCTTAACCCCGGGACTAGCGGGGGGACCACACAGTGCGCAGTATTTT
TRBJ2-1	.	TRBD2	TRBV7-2	CASNGGAGEQFF	TGTGCCAGCAACGGGGGGGCAGGTGAGCAGTTCTTC
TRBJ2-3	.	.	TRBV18	CASSPLSRGPHFTQYF	TGTGCCAGCTCACCGTTATCCAGGGGCCCTCACTTTACGCAGTATTTT
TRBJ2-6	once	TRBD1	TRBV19	CASSLDRGLSVLTF	TGTGCCAGTAGTCTCGACAGGGGTCTCAGCGTCCTGACTTTC
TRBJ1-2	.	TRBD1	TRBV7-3	CASSRTGGKGYGYTF	TGTGCCAGCAGCCGGACAGGGGGCAAAGGCTATGGCTACACCTTC
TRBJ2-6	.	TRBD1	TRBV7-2	CASRPPGQGGSGANVLTF	TGTGCCAGCAGACCGCCCGGACAGGGGGGATCTGGGGCCAACGTCCTGACTTTC
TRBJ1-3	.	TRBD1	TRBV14	CASRRTGDGNTIYF	TGTGCCAGCAGGAGGACAGGGGACGGAAACACCATATATTTT
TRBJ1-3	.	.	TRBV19	CASSPSRRLLSGNTIYF	TGTGCCAGTAGTCCAAGTAGGCGTCTACTCTCTGGAAACACCATATATTTT
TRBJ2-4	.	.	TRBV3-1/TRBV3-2	CASSRSGNIQYF	TGTGCCAGCAGCCGGAGCGGAAACATTCAGTACTTC
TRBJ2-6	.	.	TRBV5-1	CASSHGGVSGANVLTF	TGCGCCAGCAGCCACGGGGGCGTCTCTGGGGCCAACGTCCTGACTTTC
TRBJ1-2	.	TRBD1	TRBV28	CASSLSRARDRTYGYTF	TGTGCCAGCAGTTTATCACGGGCCCGGGACAGAACCTATGGCTACACCTTC
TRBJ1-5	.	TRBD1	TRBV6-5	CASSGQGNNQPQHF	TGTGCCAGCTCGGGACAGGGAAACAATCAGCCCCAGCATTTT
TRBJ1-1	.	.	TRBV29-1	CSVVSAMNTEAFF	TGCAGCGTTGTTTCCGCAATGAACACTGAAGCTTTCTTT
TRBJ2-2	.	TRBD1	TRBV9	CASSVAVTGSGELFF	TGTGCCAGCAGCGTAGCTGTGACAGGGTCCGGGGAGCTGTTTTTT
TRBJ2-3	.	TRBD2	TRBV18	CASSPGSGGTLTDTQYF	TGTGCCAGCTCACCGGGTAGCGGGGGGACCCTCACAGATACGCAGTATTTT
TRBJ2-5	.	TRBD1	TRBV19	CASSMTGPLQETQYF	TGTGCCAGTAGTATGACAGGGCCCCTCCAAGAGACCCAGTACTTC
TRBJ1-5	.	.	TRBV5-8	CASSSGQPNQPQHF	TGTGCCAGCAGCTCCGGACAGCCAAATCAGCCCCAGCATTTT
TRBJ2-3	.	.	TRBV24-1	CATRDGGATDTQYF	TGTGCCACCAGGGACGGGGGAGCCACAGATACGCAGTATTTT
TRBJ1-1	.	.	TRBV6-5	CASSLTVMNTEAFF	TGTGCCAGCAGTCTGACAGTAATGAACACTGAAGCTTTCTTT
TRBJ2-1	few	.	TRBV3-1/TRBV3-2	CASSLNQGYNEQFF	TGTGCCAGCAGCCTAAATCAAGGGTACAATGAGCAGTTCTTC
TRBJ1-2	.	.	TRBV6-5	CASARGSNYGYTF	TGTGCCAGCGCACGTGGTTCTAACTATGGCTACACCTTC
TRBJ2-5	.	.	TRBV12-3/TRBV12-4	CASSLRVTQYF	TGTGCCAGCAGTCTGAGAGTGACCCAGTACTTC
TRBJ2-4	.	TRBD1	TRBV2	CASRRTGVAKNIQYF	TGTGCCAGCAGGAGGACAGGGGTAGCCAAAAACATTCAGTACTTC
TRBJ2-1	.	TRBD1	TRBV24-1	CATEYSGTGGLEQFF	TGTGCCACCGAATATTCCGGGACAGGGGGCCTTGAGCAGTTCTTC
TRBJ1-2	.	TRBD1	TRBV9	CASSVQGARADGYTF	TGTGCCAGCAGCGTCCAGGGGGCGCGGGCAGATGGCTACACCTTC
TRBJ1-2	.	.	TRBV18	CASSEVQVYGYTF	TGTGCCAGCTCAGAGGTTCAGGTCTATGGCTACACCTTC
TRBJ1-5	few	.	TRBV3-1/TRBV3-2	CASSSQGRNQPQHF	TGTGCCAGCAGCAGTCAGGGGCGGAATCAGCCCCAGCATTTT
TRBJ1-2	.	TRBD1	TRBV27	CASSRQGSNYGYTF	TGTGCCAGCAGTAGACAGGGGTCTAACTATGGCTACACCTTC
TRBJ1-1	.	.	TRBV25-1	CASSGRGRDTEAFF	TGTGCCAGCAGCGGACGTGGGAGGGACACTGAAGCTTTCTTT
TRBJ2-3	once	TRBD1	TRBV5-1	CASSPWNRGRGTDTQYF	TGCGCCAGCAGCCCATGGAACAGGGGAAGGGGCACAGATACGCAGTATTTT
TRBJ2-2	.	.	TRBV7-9	CASSLQVPGELFF	TGTGCCAGCAGCTTACAGGTCCCCGGGGAGCTGTTTTTT